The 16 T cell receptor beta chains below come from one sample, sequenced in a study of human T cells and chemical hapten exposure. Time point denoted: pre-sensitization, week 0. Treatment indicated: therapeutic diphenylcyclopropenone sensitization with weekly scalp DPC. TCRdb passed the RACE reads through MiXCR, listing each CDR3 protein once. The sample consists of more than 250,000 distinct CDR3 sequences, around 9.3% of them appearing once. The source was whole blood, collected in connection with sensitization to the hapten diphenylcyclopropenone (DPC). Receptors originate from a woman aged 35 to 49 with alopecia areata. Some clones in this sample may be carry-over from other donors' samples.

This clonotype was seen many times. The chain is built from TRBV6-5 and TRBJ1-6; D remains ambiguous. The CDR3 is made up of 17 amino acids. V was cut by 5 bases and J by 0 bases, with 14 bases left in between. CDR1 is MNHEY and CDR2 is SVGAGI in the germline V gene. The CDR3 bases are TGTGCCAGCAGTCAATTGACACAAGGCTCCTATAATTCACCCCTCCACTTT. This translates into CASSQLTQGSYNSPLHF.

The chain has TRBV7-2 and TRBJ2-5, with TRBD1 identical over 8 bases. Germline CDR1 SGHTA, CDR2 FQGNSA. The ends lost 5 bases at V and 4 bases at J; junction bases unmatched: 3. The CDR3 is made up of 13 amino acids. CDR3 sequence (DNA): TGTGCCAGCAGCCAAGACAGGGGAGAGACCCAGTACTTC. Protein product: CASSQDRGETQYF.

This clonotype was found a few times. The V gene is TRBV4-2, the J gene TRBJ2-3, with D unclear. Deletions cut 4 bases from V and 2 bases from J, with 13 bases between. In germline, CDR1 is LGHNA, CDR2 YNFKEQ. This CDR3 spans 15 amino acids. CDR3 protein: CASSLSIEVTDTQYF. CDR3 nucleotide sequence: TGTGCCAGCAGCCTTTCGATAGAAGTCACAGATACGCAGTATTTT.

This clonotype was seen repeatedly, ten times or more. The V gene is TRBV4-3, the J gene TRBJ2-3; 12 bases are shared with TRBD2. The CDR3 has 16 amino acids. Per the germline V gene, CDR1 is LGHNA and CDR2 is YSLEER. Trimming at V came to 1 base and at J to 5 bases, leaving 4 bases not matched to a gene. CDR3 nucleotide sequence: TGCGCCAGCAGCCAAGCTGGGACTAGCGGGCTAGATACGCAGTATTTT. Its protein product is CASSQAGTSGLDTQYF.

DNA of the CDR3: TGTGCCAGCAGTTTCACTCCAGGGTTAGGTCAGCCCCAGCATTTT. Its translation: CASSFTPGLGQPQHF. The chain has TRBV12-3 or TRBV12-4 and TRBJ1-5, with a tentative D call TRBD1 (5 bases). This CDR3 has 15 amino acids. V lost 3 bases and J 6 bases, leaving 15 bases between the germline ends.

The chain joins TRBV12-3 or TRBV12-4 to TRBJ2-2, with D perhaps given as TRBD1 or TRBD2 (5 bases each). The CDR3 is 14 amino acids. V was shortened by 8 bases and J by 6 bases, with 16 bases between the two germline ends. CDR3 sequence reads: CASGPRDLSGELFF. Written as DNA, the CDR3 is TGTGCCAGCGGCCCCCGGGACCTCTCCGGGGAGCTGTTTTTT.

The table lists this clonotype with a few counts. The CDR3 DNA reads as TGTGCCAGCAGCTTTTCGCAGGGGCTTTTTGGCTACACCTTC. It translates to CASSFSQGLFGYTF. The genes are TRBV7-9 and TRBJ1-2; tentatively, D is TRBD1 (6 bases). The CDR3 loop spans 14 amino acids. Per germline, CDR1 SEHNR and CDR2 FQNEAQ (reference sequence). Trimming shortened V by 3 bases and J by 7 bases, and 15 bases separated the two germline ends.

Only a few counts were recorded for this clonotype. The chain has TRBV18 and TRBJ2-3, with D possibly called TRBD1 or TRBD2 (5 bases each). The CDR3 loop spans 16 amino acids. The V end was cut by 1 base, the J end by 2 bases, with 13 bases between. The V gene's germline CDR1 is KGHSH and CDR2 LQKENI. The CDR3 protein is CASSPRMAGTTDTQYF. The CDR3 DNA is TGTGCCAGCTCACCACGCATGGCCGGGACCACAGATACGCAGTATTTT.

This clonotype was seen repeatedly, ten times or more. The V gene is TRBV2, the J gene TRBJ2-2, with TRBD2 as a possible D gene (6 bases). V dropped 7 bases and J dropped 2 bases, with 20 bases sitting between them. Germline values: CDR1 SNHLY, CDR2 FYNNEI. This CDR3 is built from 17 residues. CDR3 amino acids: CASTRRGTELNTGELFF. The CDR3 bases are TGTGCCAGCACCCGTCGGGGGACGGAACTAAACACCGGGGAGCTGTTTTTT.

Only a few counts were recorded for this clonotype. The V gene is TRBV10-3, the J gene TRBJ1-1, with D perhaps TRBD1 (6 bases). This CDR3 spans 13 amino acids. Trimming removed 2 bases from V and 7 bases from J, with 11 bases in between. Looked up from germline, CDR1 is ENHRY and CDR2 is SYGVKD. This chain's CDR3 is CAISENGQHEAFF. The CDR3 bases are TGTGCCATCAGTGAGAACGGACAGCATGAAGCTTTCTTT.

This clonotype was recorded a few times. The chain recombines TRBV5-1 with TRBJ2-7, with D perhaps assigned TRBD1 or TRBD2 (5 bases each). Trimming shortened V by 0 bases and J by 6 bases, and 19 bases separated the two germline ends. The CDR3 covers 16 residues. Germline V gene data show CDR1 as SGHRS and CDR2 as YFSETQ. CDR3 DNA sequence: TGCGCCAGCAGCTTGGGGGTCGGGACCCCCAAAGCCGAGCAGTACTTC. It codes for CASSLGVGTPKAEQYF. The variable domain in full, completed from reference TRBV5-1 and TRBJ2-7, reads KAGVTQTPRYLIKTRGQQVTLSCSPISGHRSVSWYQQTPGQGLQFLFEYFSETQRNKGNFPGRFSGRQFSNSRSEMNVSTLELGDSALYLCASSLGVGTPKAEQYFGPGTRLTVT.

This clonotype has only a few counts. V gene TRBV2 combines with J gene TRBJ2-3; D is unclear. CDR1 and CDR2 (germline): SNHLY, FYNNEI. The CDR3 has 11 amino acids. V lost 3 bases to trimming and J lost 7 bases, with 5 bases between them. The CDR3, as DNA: TGTGCCAGCAGTGACAGGAATACGCAGTATTTT. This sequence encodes CASSDRNTQYF.

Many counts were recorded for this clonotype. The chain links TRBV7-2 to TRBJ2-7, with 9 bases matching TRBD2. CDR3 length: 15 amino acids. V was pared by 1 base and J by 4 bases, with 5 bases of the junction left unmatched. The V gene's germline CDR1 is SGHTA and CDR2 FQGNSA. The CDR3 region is CASSLVASGGYEQYF. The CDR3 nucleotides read TGTGCCAGCAGCTTAGTGGCCAGCGGGGGGTACGAGCAGTACTTC.

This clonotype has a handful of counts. The CDR3, as DNA: TGCAGCGCTGGACCGGGACTAGCGGGCGGGGAGACCCAGTACTTC. This translates into CSAGPGLAGGETQYF. The chain carries TRBV29-1 and TRBJ2-5; 12 bases fit TRBD2. Germline loops: CDR1 SQVTM, CDR2 ANQGSEA. The CDR3 is 15 residues long. After removal of 7 bases from V and 5 bases from J, the junction contained 11 bases not matched to a gene.

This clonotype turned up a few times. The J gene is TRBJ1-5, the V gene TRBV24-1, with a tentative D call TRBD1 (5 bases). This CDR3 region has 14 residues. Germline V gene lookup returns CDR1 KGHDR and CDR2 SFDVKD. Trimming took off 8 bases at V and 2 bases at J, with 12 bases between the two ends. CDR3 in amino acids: CATMSTGGNQPQHF. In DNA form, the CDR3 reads TGTGCCACCATGTCAACAGGCGGCAATCAGCCCCAGCATTTT.

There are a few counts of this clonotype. CDR3 loop: CASSRKTGLNTGELFF. DNA for the CDR3: TGTGCCAGCAGTCGCAAGACAGGTCTGAACACCGGGGAGCTGTTTTTT. The chain joins TRBV28 to TRBJ2-2, with a weak D call TRBD1 (6 bases). The length of the CDR3 is 16 residues. V lost 5 bases and J 1 base, leaving 14 bases between the germline ends. Germline CDR1 reads MDHEN; CDR2 reads SYDVKM.